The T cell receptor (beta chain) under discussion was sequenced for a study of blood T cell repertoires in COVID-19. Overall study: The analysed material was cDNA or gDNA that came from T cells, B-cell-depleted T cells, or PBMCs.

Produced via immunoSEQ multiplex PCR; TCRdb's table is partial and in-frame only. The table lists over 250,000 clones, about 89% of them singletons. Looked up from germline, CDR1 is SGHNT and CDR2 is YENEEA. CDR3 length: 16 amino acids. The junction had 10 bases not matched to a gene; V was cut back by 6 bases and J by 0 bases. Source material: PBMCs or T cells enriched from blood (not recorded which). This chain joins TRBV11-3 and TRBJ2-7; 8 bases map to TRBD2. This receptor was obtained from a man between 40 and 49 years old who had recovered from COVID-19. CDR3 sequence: CASRQISGDYSYEQYF. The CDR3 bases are TGTGCCAGCAGACAAATTAGCGGGGATTACTCCTACGAGCAGTACTTC.